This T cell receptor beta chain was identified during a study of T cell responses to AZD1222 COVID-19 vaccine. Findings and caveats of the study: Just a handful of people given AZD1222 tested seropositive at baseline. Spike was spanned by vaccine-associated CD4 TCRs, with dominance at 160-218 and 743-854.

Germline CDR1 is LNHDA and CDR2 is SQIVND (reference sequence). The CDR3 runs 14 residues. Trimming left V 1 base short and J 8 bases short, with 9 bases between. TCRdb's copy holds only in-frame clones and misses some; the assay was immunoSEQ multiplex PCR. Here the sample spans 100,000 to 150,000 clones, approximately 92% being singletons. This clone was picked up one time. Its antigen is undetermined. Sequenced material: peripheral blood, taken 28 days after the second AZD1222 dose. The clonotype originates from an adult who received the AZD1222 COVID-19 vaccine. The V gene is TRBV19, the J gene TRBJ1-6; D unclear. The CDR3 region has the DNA TGTGCCAGTAGTATAGGCGTCGGGGATTCACCCCTCCACTTT. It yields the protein CASSIGVGDSPLHF.